This T cell receptor (beta chain) was recovered during a study of neoadjuvant anti-PD-1 for oral cavity cancer. Overall study findings and caveats: PBMC Gini-index clonality exceeded responders' in non-responders post-nivolumab.

Patients had HPV-negative, locally advanced oral cavity squamous cell carcinoma. The data were produced by immunoSEQ multiplex PCR, yet TCRdb's version contains in-frame clones alone and is incomplete. The sample holds 55,000 to 80,000 clones, around 83% seen once. To note about this clone: No antigen is known for it.

This TCR was recovered from a person aged 35 to 85 with oral cavity squamous cell carcinoma. Sequencing used PBMCs, obtained before nivolumab (anti-PD-1) treatment.

CDR3 residues: CASSVEGPDYGYTF. The CDR3 DNA reads as TGTGCCAGCAGCGTCGAAGGGCCGGACTATGGCTACACCTTC. The J gene is TRBJ1-2, the V gene TRBV9; D is uncertain. The CDR3 is 14 amino acids. Trimming removed 2 bases from V and 3 bases from J, with 11 bases in between. Germline CDR1 SGDLS, CDR2 YYNGEE.